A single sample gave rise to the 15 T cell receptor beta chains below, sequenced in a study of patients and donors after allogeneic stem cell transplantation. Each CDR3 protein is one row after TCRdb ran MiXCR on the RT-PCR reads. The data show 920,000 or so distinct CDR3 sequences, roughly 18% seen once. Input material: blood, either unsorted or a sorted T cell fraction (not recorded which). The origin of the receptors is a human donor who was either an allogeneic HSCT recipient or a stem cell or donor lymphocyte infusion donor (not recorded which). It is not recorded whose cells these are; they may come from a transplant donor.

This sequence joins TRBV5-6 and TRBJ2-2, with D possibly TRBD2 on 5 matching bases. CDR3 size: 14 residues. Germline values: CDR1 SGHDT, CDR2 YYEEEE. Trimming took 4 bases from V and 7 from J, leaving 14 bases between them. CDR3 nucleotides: TGTGCCAGCAGCCGGCTGAGGGCTGGCGGGGAGCTGTTTTTT. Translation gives CASSRLRAGGELFF.

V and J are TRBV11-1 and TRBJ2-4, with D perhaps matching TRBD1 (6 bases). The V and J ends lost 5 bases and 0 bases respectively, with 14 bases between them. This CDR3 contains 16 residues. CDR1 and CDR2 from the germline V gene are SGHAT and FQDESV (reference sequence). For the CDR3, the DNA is TGTGCCAGCAGCGCTCGACAGGACGAAGCCAAAAACATTCAGTACTTC. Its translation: CASSARQDEAKNIQYF.

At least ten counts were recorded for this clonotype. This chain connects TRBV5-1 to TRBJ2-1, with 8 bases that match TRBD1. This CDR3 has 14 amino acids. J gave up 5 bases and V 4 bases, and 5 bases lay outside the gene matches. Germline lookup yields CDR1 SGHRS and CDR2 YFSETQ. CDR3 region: CASSRQDRDNEQFF. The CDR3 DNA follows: TGCGCCAGCAGCCGACAGGACAGGGACAATGAGCAGTTCTTC.

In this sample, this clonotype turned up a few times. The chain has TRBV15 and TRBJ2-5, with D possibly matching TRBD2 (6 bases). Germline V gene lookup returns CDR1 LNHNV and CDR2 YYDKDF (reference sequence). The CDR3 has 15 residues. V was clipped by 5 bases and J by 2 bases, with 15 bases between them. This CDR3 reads CATSLLGGIQETQYF. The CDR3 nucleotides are TGTGCCACCAGCCTTCTTGGCGGGATACAAGAGACCCAGTACTTC.

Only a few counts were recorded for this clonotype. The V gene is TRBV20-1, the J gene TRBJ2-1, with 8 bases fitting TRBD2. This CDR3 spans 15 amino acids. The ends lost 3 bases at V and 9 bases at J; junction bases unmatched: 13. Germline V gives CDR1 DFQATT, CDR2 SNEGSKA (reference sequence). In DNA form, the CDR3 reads TGCAGTGCTAGTGAAAGCGGGAGTCCCCAGAGTGAGCAGTTCTTC. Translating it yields CSASESGSPQSEQFF.

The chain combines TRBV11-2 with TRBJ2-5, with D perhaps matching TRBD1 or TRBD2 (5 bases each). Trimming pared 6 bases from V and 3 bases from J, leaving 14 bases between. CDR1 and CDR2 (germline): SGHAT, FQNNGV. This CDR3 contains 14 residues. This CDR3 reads CASRKTGTKETQYF. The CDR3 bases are TGTGCCAGCAGAAAAACCGGGACGAAAGAGACCCAGTACTTC.

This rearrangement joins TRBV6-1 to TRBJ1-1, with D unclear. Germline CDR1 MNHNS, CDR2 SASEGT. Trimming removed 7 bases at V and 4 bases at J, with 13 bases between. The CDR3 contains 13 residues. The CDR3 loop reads CASTLARSTEAFF. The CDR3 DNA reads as TGTGCCAGCACGTTAGCGCGGTCCACTGAAGCTTTCTTT.

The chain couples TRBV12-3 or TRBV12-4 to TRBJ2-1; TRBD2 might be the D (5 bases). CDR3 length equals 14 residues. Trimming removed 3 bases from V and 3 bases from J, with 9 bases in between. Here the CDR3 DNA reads TGTGCCAGCAGTTTTAGGACTTACTACAATGAGCAGTTCTTC. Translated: CASSFRTYYNEQFF.

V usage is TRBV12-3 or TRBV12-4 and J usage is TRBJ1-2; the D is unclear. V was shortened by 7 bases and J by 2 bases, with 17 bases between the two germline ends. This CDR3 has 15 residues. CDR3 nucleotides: TGTGCCAGCACCCTCGCAGCAGGAAAGAACTATGGCTACACCTTC. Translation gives CASTLAAGKNYGYTF.

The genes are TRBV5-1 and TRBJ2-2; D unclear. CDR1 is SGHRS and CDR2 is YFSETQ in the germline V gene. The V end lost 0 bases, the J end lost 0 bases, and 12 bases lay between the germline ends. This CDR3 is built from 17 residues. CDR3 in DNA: TGCGCCAGCAGCTTGGCCGATAGGGCCGCGAACACCGGGGAGCTGTTTTTT. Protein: CASSLADRAANTGELFF.

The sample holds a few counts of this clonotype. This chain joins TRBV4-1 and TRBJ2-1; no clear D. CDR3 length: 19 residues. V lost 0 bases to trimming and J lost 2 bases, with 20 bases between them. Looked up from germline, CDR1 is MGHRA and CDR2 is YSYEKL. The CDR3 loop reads CASSQDRPQEESAYNEQFF. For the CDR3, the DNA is TGCGCCAGCAGCCAAGATCGTCCCCAAGAGGAGTCAGCCTACAATGAGCAGTTCTTC.

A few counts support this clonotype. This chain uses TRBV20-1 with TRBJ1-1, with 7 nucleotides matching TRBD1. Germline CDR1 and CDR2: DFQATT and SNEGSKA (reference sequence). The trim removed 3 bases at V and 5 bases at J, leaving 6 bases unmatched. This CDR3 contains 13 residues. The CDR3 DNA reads TGCAGTGCTAGGGACAGGATCGGGACTGAAGCTTTCTTT. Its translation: CSARDRIGTEAFF.

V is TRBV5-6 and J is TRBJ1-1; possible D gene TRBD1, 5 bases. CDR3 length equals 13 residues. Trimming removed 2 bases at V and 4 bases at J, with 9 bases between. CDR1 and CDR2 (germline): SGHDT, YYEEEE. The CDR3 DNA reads TGTGCCAGCAGCTTCCGGGACGGCACTGAAGCTTTCTTT. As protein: CASSFRDGTEAFF.

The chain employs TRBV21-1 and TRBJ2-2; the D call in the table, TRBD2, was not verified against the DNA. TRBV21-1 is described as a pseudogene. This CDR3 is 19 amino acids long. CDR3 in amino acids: CASSNGLAGDPVNTGELFF. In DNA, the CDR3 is TGTGCCAGCAGCAACGGACTAGCGGGGGACCCCGTGAACACCGGGGAGCTGTTTTTT.

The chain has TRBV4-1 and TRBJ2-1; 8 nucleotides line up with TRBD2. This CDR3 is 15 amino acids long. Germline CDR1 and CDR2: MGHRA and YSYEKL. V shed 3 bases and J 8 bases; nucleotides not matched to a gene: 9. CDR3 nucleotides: TGCGCCAGCAGCCACGGGAGGGCGAGACTGGATGAGCAGTTCTTC. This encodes CASSHGRARLDEQFF.